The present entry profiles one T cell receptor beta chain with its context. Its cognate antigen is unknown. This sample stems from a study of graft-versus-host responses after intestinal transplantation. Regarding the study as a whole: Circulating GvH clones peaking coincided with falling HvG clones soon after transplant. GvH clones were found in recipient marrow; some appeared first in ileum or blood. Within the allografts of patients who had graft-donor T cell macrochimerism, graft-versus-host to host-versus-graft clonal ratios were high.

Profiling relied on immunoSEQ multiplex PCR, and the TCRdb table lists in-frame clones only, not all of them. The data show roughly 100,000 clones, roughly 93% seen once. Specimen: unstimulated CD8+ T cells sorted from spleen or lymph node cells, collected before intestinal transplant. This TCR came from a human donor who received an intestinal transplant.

For the CDR3, the DNA is TGCAGCGTTGTAGATCCTCGGACAGGGGCGGCAGATACGCAGTATTTT. Encoded protein: CSVVDPRTGAADTQYF. This sequence joins TRBV29-1 and TRBJ2-3; TRBD1 matches 9 bases. Germline CDR1 SQVTM, CDR2 ANQGSEA. The CDR3 length is 16 residues. After removal of 4 bases from V and 4 bases from J, the junction contained 12 bases not matched to a gene.